Listed below are T cell receptor beta chains from one sample, sequenced in a study of T-cell memory formation after mild COVID-19. TCRdb re-analysed the 5' RACE reads in MiXCR, keeping a single row per CDR3 protein. The table records approximately 430,000 distinct CDR3 sequences, less than 25% of them present only once. The sequenced material came from PBMCs or a T cell subset sorted from them (not recorded which). These receptors were collected from an adult woman who had mild COVID-19 (a few samples of this study predate the infection). Cell type and time point are not known. CDR3s include the opening cysteine and the closing phenylalanine or tryptophan. The D gene is left open where the match is weak. Size values are once, few and many counts, or a class for expanded clones, and some rows have none.

CDR3 DNA: TGTGCCAGCAGTCCCCCGGGACAGCTTATCCCCCAGCATTTT; CDR3 protein: CASSPPGQLIPQHF; D gene: TRBD1; J gene: TRBJ1-5; clone size: -; V gene: TRBV12-3/TRBV12-4
CDR3 DNA: TGTGCCAGCAGCCAAGGTTATGAAAAACTGTTTTTT; CDR3 protein: CASSQGYEKLFF; D gene: -; J gene: TRBJ1-4; clone size: -; V gene: TRBV14
CDR3 DNA: TGTGCCAGCAGTTTAGGGGCGGGGGGCCCCATCGGGTTCTTC; CDR3 protein: CASSLGAGGPIGFF; D gene: TRBD2; J gene: TRBJ2-1; clone size: many; V gene: TRBV27
CDR3 DNA: TGTGCCAGCAGCCTGCGGCAGGGGGCCGGTGAGCAGTTCTTC; CDR3 protein: CASSLRQGAGEQFF; D gene: TRBD1; J gene: TRBJ2-1; clone size: many; V gene: TRBV12-3/TRBV12-4
CDR3 DNA: TGCGCCAGCAGCCCTACACAGGGTTCGGATTCACCCCTCCACTTT; CDR3 protein: CASSPTQGSDSPLHF; D gene: -; J gene: TRBJ1-6; clone size: few; V gene: TRBV4-1
CDR3 DNA: TGTGCCAGCAGCTTACCAGAAAACAATGAGCAGTTCTTC; CDR3 protein: CASSLPENNEQFF; D gene: -; J gene: TRBJ2-1; clone size: few; V gene: TRBV7-8
CDR3 DNA: TGTGCCAGCAGCGTAGAGCCTGGATTGAGGTCCTACAATGAGCAGTTCTTC; CDR3 protein: CASSVEPGLRSYNEQFF; D gene: -; J gene: TRBJ2-1; clone size: -; V gene: TRBV9
CDR3 DNA: TGTGCCAGCAGCCAGACGACTAGCGTGAGATCCTACGAGCAGTACTTC; CDR3 protein: CASSQTTSVRSYEQYF; D gene: TRBD2; J gene: TRBJ2-7; clone size: -; V gene: TRBV3-1
CDR3 DNA: TGTGCCAGCAGGGGACCCAAAGAAGGAAACACCATATATTTT; CDR3 protein: CASRGPKEGNTIYF; D gene: -; J gene: TRBJ1-3; clone size: few; V gene: TRBV6-5
CDR3 DNA: TGTGCCAGCAGCTTGTCAGGGATGGACTACGAGCAGTACTTC; CDR3 protein: CASSLSGMDYEQYF; D gene: -; J gene: TRBJ2-7; clone size: -; V gene: TRBV5-6
CDR3 DNA: TGTGCCAGCAGGTTATCTAGTGATAGCAATCAGCCCCAGCATTTT; CDR3 protein: CASRLSSDSNQPQHF; D gene: -; J gene: TRBJ1-5; clone size: -; V gene: TRBV6-5
CDR3 DNA: TGTGCCAGCAGCCTGTTAGACAGGGGTCCCGAAGCTTTCTTT; CDR3 protein: CASSLLDRGPEAFF; D gene: TRBD1; J gene: TRBJ1-1; clone size: few; V gene: TRBV7-9
CDR3 DNA: TGTGCCAGCAGCGTCGGAGGGGATTACGAGCAGTACTTC; CDR3 protein: CASSVGGDYEQYF; D gene: -; J gene: TRBJ2-7; clone size: few; V gene: TRBV9
CDR3 DNA: TGTGCCAGCAGCTCCATGGAGGGGGCGGGGGGCTCCTACAATGAGCAGTTCTTC; CDR3 protein: CASSSMEGAGGSYNEQFF; D gene: -; J gene: TRBJ2-1; clone size: few; V gene: TRBV7-9
CDR3 DNA: TGTGCCAGCAGTTATGGACAGAAGAACACTGAAGCTTTCTTT; CDR3 protein: CASSYGQKNTEAFF; D gene: -; J gene: TRBJ1-1; clone size: -; V gene: TRBV6-2/TRBV6-3
CDR3 DNA: TGTGCCAGCAGCTCTACTAGCGGGGGTACTCAAGAGACCCAGTACTTC; CDR3 protein: CASSSTSGGTQETQYF; D gene: TRBD2; J gene: TRBJ2-5; clone size: many; V gene: TRBV13
CDR3 DNA: TGTGCCAGCAGCCAAGAGGGGGACGGCTCCTACGAGCAGTACTTC; CDR3 protein: CASSQEGDGSYEQYF; D gene: -; J gene: TRBJ2-7; clone size: few; V gene: TRBV4-2
CDR3 DNA: TGTGCCAGCAGTTACCTGGGACGGAGCTCTGGAAACACCATATATTTT; CDR3 protein: CASSYLGRSSGNTIYF; D gene: -; J gene: TRBJ1-3; clone size: -; V gene: TRBV6-6
CDR3 DNA: TGCAGCGTCGACAGGGGAGGTACCGGGGAGCTGTTTTTT; CDR3 protein: CSVDRGGTGELFF; D gene: TRBD1; J gene: TRBJ2-2; clone size: few; V gene: TRBV29-1
CDR3 DNA: TGTGCCAGCACCTGGGACCAAGACTACGCGCAGTACTTC; CDR3 protein: CASTWDQDYAQYF; D gene: -; J gene: TRBJ2-7; clone size: -; V gene: TRBV6-6
CDR3 DNA: TGTGCCAGCAGCTTAGGTTACACCTATGGCTACACCTTC; CDR3 protein: CASSLGYTYGYTF; D gene: -; J gene: TRBJ1-2; clone size: many; V gene: TRBV7-8
CDR3 DNA: TGTGCCAGCAGCTTATTTGAGACCCAGTACTTC; CDR3 protein: CASSLFETQYF; D gene: -; J gene: TRBJ2-5; clone size: few; V gene: TRBV7-2
CDR3 DNA: TGCAGCGTTCTCACAGGGGGCCGGAGGGACACTGAAGCTTTCTTT; CDR3 protein: CSVLTGGRRDTEAFF; D gene: TRBD1; J gene: TRBJ1-1; clone size: -; V gene: TRBV29-1
CDR3 DNA: TGTGCCAGCAGCTTACCGACAGGGAGGGCAGATACGCAGTATTTT; CDR3 protein: CASSLPTGRADTQYF; D gene: -; J gene: TRBJ2-3; clone size: -; V gene: TRBV7-8
CDR3 DNA: TGTGCCAGCAGTCCGAGTGGGGGCTATGGCTACACCTTC; CDR3 protein: CASSPSGGYGYTF; D gene: -; J gene: TRBJ1-2; clone size: -; V gene: TRBV6-5
CDR3 DNA: TGCGCCAGCAGCCCCGGGCATTCCAATCAGCCCCAGCATTTT; CDR3 protein: CASSPGHSNQPQHF; D gene: -; J gene: TRBJ1-5; clone size: -; V gene: TRBV5-1